This TCR beta chain derives from a study of blood T cells in healthy people across ages. On the study more broadly: Per two T cells, about one barcoded beta molecule was captured through template switching.

Every donor gave approximately 10 milliliters of peripheral blood. Whole-study results and caveats: As age increased, TCR beta diversity per million T cells fell in a roughly linear fashion. CMV infection status of these donors was not known.

Combining a sample-barcoded 5' primer with a J-beta primer mix, a second PCR ran for about 7 to 11 cycles. One entry per CDR3 protein, called by TCRdb with MiXCR from the 5' RACE reads. The table lists 730,000 or so distinct CDR3 sequences, approximately 43% of them singletons. In regard to this clonotype: Its antigen remains unidentified.

This sequence originates from a woman in her sixties in good health. Material for sequencing was blood.

The CDR3 DNA is TGTGCCAGCAGTCCGCGGGCCTTCAATCTGTACGAGCAGTACTTC. Protein sequence: CASSPRAFNLYEQYF. The rearrangement joins TRBV28 to TRBJ2-7; D might be TRBD2 (5 bases). The CDR3 contains 15 residues. V was shortened by 5 bases and J by 4 bases, with 18 bases between the two germline ends. Germline CDR1 and CDR2: MDHEN and SYDVKM.